The 11 T cell receptor beta chains presented below share a single source sample, sequenced in a study of cytomegalovirus exposure and HLA in healthy donors. PCR was performed using 60 Vbeta and 13 Jbeta primers. Only in-frame clones appear in the TCRdb table, and some are missing; sequencing was by immunoSEQ multiplex PCR. The sample records about 190,000 clones, roughly 80% being singletons. Sequencing used PBMCs. These receptors were taken from a woman in her twenties or thirties in good health and CMV-seropositive.

This chain links TRBV19 with TRBJ1-2; the D is unclear. The germline CDR1 and CDR2 sequences are LNHDA and SQIVND (reference sequence). The CDR3 covers 14 residues. The V and J ends lost 1 base and 3 bases respectively, with 9 bases between them. The CDR3 protein is CASSIGSQYYGYTF. The CDR3 DNA is TGTGCCAGTAGTATAGGTAGCCAGTACTATGGCTACACCTTC.

The rearrangement links TRBV27 to TRBJ1-1; tentative D call: TRBD1 (5 bases). This CDR3 is 16 amino acids long. V lost 6 bases to trimming and J lost 5 bases, with 22 bases between them. Germline values: CDR1 MNHEY, CDR2 SMNVEV (reference sequence). Here the CDR3 DNA reads TGTGCCAGCAGGGTCCGGACGGGCGCGGGGGGGACTGAAGCTTTCTTT. It encodes CASRVRTGAGGTEAFF.

The CDR3 DNA sequence: TGTGCCAGGGGGAGGGGCAATCAGCCCCAGCATTTT. Its protein product is CARGRGNQPQHF. The genes are TRBV28 and TRBJ1-5; D remains ambiguous. This CDR3 is 12 amino acids long. CDR1 and CDR2 from the germline V gene are MDHEN and SYDVKM. The V end lost 9 bases, the J end lost 2 bases, and 8 bases lay between the germline ends. Based on the CDR3 plus reference TRBV28 and TRBJ1-5, the full variable domain is DVKVTQSSRYLVKRTGEKVFLECVQDMDHENMFWYRQDPGLGLRLIYFSYDVKMKEKGDIPEGYSVSREKKERFSLILESASTNQTSMYLCARGRGNQPQHFGDGTRLSIL.

This clone has a single count. This rearrangement joins TRBV19 to TRBJ1-5; D possibly corresponds to TRBD1 (6 bases). With 6 bases removed from V and 3 bases from J, the gap between germline ends came to 15 bases. CDR1 is LNHDA and CDR2 is SQIVND in the germline V gene (reference sequence). The CDR3 loop spans 15 amino acids. The CDR3 nucleotides read TGTGCCAGTAGGCAGAAGCAGGGGTTCAATCAGCCCCAGCATTTT. Protein product: CASRQKQGFNQPQHF.

The chain joins TRBV6-1 to TRBJ1-1; 9 nucleotides agree with TRBD1. V dropped 5 bases and J dropped 12; count of bases not matched to a gene: 10. Germline V gene data show CDR1 as MNHNS and CDR2 as SASEGT. The CDR3 totals 13 residues. The CDR3 DNA sequence: TGTGCCAGCAGTTGGGACAGGGCCGGGGAGTCTTTCTTT. Its protein is CASSWDRAGESFF.

As DNA, the CDR3 is TGTGCCAGCAGTGAAAGGCTAGCGGCCACCGGGGAGCTGTTTTTT. Amino acids: CASSERLAATGELFF. J is TRBJ2-2 and V is TRBV2, with 7 nucleotides matching TRBD2. Trimming cost V 2 bases and J 4 bases; bases outside gene matches: 4. The CDR3 length is 15 residues. Germline V gene sequence: CDR1 SNHLY, CDR2 FYNNEI.

The genes are TRBV27 and TRBJ2-1; tentative D call: TRBD1 (5 bases). Germline V gene lookup returns CDR1 MNHEY and CDR2 SMNVEV (reference sequence). V lost 5 bases to trimming and J lost 0 bases, with 17 bases between them. CDR3 size: 17 residues. CDR3: CASSPRQLMSSYNEQFF. Here the CDR3 DNA reads TGTGCCAGCAGTCCCCGACAGCTTATGAGCTCCTACAATGAGCAGTTCTTC.

This chain links TRBV9 with TRBJ2-7, with 13 bases fitting TRBD2. The CDR3 consists of 16 residues. Germline V lookup: CDR1 SGDLS, CDR2 YYNGEE. Unmatched junction bases numbered 6, after V lost 3 bases and J lost 3 bases. The CDR3 protein is CASSAAGLAGVYEQYF. In DNA, the CDR3 is TGTGCCAGCAGCGCGGCCGGACTAGCGGGGGTCTACGAGCAGTACTTC.

The sample holds one count of this clone. This sequence joins TRBV28 and TRBJ1-6; 8 nucleotides align to TRBD1. The junction had 6 bases not matched to a gene; V was cut back by 6 bases and J by 5 bases. Germline V lookup: CDR1 MDHEN, CDR2 SYDVKM. This CDR3 region has 15 residues. The chain's CDR3 is CASSLRTGNNSPLHF. DNA for the CDR3: TGTGCCAGCAGCCTAAGGACAGGGAATAATTCACCCCTCCACTTT. The full variable domain, in which reference TRBV28 and TRBJ1-6 provide the parts outside the CDR3, is DVKVTQSSRYLVKRTGEKVFLECVQDMDHENMFWYRQDPGLGLRLIYFSYDVKMKEKGDIPEGYSVSREKKERFSLILESASTNQTSMYLCASSLRTGNNSPLHFGNGTRLTVT.

The chain has TRBV10-3 and TRBJ2-3; perhaps TRBD1 as D (5 bases). V lost 0 bases to trimming and J lost 1 base, with 11 bases between them. This CDR3 is built from 16 residues. CDR1 and CDR2 from the germline V gene are ENHRY and SYGVKD. The CDR3 DNA sequence: TGTGCCATCAGTGAGTCAGGGGCGTATGGCACAGATACGCAGTATTTT. It specifies CAISESGAYGTDTQYF.

The chain recombines TRBV28 with TRBJ2-1; 14 bases agree with TRBD2. The CDR3 spans 16 residues. The germline V gene has CDR1 MDHEN and CDR2 SYDVKM. Trimming cost V 5 bases and J 5 bases; bases outside gene matches: 5. CDR3 coding DNA: TGTGCCAGCAGTGCCCGACTAGCGGGAGGGAACAATGAGCAGTTCTTC. Its translation: CASSARLAGGNNEQFF.